The following is a T cell receptor (beta chain) sequence with its context. These data are taken from a study of blood T cells in healthy people across ages. The CDR3 runs 12 residues. Primed by a sample-barcoded 5' primer and a J-beta primer mix, a second PCR proceeded for about 7 to 11 cycles. TCRdb independently ran MiXCR on the 5' RACE reads; one entry per CDR3 protein. This table holds around 1.1 million distinct CDR3 sequences, roughly two fifths found once. This clonotype was obtained from a man between 18 and 35 years old in good health. Material: blood. The J gene is TRBJ1-2, the V gene TRBV21-1; the DNA was not compared with TRBD1, the D call given in the table. TRBV21-1 corresponds to a pseudogene. The CDR3 nucleotides are TGTGCCAGCAGCGCCCGAGACCAAAGCTACACCTTC. Protein sequence: CASSARDQSYTF.